The source of this TCR beta chain is a study of CD8+CD57+ T cells in acquired aplastic anemia. Study context: Mean DNA quantity obtained from sorted CD4+ and CD8+ cells was about 3.2 ug.

CDR3 and TCR beta VDJ profiling relied on genomic DNA as the template. Using its own MiXCR run on the reads, TCRdb lists one record per CDR3 protein. The table lists 100,000 to 150,000 distinct CDR3 sequences, 48% of them singletons, with around 2.3% in the top ten. CDR3 length equals 14 residues. Germline values: CDR1 MGHDK, CDR2 SYGVNS. V gave up 8 bases and J gave up 4 bases; unmatched junction bases: 6. In its sample, this clonotype was seen once. Antigen: not known. Study-wide results and caveats: CD8+ Simpson's diversity showed no significant patient-control difference. Patients and controls shared some 29 CD8+ CDR3 sequences, which appeared highly expressed in patients and within their immunodominant clones.

The clonotype comes from a human donor in good health, serving as a control. J is TRBJ2-5 and V is TRBV25-1; 11 nucleotides agree with TRBD2. The sequenced material came from sorted CD4+, CD8+, or CD8+CD57+ T cells (not recorded which) from PBMCs. The CDR3 nucleotides are TGTGCCAGCCAACTAGCGGGGGCCAGAGAGACCCAGTACTTC. It encodes CASQLAGARETQYF.